This T cell receptor beta chain was observed in a study of beta chain features in type 1 diabetes. Findings of the study overall: The naive, central memory and Treg TCRB repertoires showed an apparent similarity that was greater among patients than among healthy donors. Sequencing from cDNA could over-represent high-TCR-expressing cells.

Approximately 110 mL of blood, on average, came from one heparinised draw per donor. Expressed TCRB transcripts were sequenced because the entire RNA isolate underwent reverse transcription. About 3.57 million reads, on average, came from each naive, central memory and regulatory T cell sample. TCRdb's table, derived via immunoSEQ multiplex PCR, lists solely in-frame clones and lacks some. Among 900,000 or so clones listed, 15% to 20% were seen once. This clone was seen only a few times. The antigen is undetermined. V was clipped by 4 bases and J by 12 bases, with 14 bases between them. Germline V lookup: CDR1 SGHNT, CDR2 YYREEE (reference sequence). The CDR3 runs 12 residues.

The receptor was derived from a woman aged 18-29 years in good health. The rearrangement joins TRBV5-4 to TRBJ2-1; D is possibly TRBD2 (6 bases). What was sequenced was naive CD4+ T cells from blood. CDR3 in amino acids: CASSESLRGQFF. The CDR3 nucleotides are TGTGCCAGCAGCGAGTCCCTGCGGGGGCAGTTCTTC.